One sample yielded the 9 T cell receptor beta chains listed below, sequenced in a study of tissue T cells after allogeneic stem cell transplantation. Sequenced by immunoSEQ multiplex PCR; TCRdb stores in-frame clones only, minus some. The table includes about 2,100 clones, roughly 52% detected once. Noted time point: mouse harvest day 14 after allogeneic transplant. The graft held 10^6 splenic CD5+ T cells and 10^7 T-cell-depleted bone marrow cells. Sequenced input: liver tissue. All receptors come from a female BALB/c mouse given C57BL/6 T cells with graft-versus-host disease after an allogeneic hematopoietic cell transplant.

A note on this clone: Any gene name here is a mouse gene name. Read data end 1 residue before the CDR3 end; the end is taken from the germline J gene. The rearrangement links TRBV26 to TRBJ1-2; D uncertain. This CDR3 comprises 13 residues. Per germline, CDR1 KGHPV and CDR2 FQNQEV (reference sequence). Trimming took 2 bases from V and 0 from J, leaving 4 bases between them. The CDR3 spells CASSLETNSDYTF. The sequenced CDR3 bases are TGTGCCAGCAGTCTGGAAACAAACTCCGACTACACC.

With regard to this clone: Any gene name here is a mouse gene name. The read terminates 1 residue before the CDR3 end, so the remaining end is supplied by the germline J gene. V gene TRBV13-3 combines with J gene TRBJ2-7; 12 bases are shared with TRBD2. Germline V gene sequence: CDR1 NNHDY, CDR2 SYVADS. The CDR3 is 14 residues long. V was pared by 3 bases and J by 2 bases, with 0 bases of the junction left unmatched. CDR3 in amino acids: CASSGDWGAYEQYF. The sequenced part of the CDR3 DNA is TGTGCCAGCAGTGGGGACTGGGGGGCCTATGAACAGTAC.

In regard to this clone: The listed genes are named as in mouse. The DNA read from the CDR3 is TGCACCTGCAGTGCTACAGTTGAACAGTAC. Encoded protein: CTCSATVEQY. The CDR3 as a whole reads CTCSATVEQYF. The chain joins TRBV1 to TRBJ2-7, with D uncertain. With the read ending 1 residue before the CDR3 end, the germline J gene is used to fill in that end. This CDR3 is built from 11 residues. CDR1 NSQYPW and CDR2 LRSPGD come from the germline V gene (reference sequence). V was shortened by 3 bases and J by 6 bases, with 6 bases between the two germline ends.

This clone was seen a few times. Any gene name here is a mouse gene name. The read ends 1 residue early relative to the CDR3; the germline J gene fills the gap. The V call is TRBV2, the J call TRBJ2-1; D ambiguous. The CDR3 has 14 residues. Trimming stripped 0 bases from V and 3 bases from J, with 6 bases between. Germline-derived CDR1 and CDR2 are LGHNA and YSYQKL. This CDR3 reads CASSQDQVYAEQFF. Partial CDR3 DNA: TGTGCCAGCAGCCAAGATCAGGTCTATGCTGAGCAGTTC.

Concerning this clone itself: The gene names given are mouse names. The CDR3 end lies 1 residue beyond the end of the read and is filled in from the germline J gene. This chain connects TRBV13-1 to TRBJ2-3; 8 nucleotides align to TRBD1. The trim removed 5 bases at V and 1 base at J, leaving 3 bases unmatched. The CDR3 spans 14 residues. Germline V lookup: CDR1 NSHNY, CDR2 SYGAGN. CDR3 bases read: TGTGCCAGCAGAGACAGGGGAGGTGCAGAAACGCTGTAT. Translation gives CASRDRGGAETLY. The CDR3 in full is CASRDRGGAETLYF.

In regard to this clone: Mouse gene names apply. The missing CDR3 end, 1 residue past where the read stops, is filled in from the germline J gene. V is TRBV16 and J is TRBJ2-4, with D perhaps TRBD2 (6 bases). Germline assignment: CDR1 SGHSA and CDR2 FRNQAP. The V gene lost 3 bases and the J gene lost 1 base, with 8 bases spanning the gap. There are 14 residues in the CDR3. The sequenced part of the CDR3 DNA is TGTGCAAGCAGCTTCAACTGGGGTCAAAACACCTTGTAC. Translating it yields CASSFNWGQNTLY. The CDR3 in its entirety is CASSFNWGQNTLYF.

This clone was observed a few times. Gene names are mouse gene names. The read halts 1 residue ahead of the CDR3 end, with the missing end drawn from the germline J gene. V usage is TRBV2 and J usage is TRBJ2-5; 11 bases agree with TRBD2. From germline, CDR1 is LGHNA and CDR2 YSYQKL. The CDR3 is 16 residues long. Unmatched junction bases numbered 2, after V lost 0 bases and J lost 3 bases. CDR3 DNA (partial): TGTGCCAGCAGCCAAGAAGACTGGGGGGGACAAGACACCCAGTAC. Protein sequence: CASSQEDWGGQDTQY. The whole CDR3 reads CASSQEDWGGQDTQYF.

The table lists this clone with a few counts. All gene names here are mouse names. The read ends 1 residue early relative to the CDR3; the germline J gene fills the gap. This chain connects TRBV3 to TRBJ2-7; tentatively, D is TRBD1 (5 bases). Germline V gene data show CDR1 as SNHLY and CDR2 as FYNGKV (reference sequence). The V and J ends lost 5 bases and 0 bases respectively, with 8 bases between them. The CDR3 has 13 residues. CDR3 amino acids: CASSRQSSYEQYF. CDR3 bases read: TGTGCCAGCAGCAGACAGAGCTCCTATGAACAGTAC.

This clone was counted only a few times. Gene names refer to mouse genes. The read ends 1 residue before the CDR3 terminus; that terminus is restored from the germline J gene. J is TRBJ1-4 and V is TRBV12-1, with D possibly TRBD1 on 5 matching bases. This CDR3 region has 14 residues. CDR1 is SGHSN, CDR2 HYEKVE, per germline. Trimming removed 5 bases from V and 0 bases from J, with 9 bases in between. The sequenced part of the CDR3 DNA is TGTGCCAGCTTCCTGGGGCTTTCCAACGAAAGATTATTT. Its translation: CASFLGLSNERLF. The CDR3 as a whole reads CASFLGLSNERLFF. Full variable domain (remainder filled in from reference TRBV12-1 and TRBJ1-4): DSGVVQSPRHIIKEKGGRSVLTCIPISGHSNVVWYQQTLGKELKFLIQHYEKVERDKGFLPSRFSVQQFDDYHSEMNMSALELEDSAMYFCASFLGLSNERLFFGHGTKLSVL.